The clone carrying this T cell receptor (beta chain) has a count of ten or more. Its target is unknown. The data stem from a study of blood T cells in healthy people across ages. Across the study: About one barcoded beta molecule was captured per two T cells (by template switching). Findings and limits, study-wide: Diversity figures derived from one million T cells were judged to underestimate the true value.

This CDR3 comprises 13 residues. J gave up 4 bases and V 6 bases, and 4 bases lay outside the gene matches. Together with a sample-barcoded 5' primer, a J-beta primer mix was included in a second PCR lasting roughly 6 to 12 cycles. MiXCR, run by TCRdb on the 5' RACE reads, gives a single entry per CDR3 protein. The sample lists over 950,000 distinct CDR3 sequences, 35% to 40% occurring once. The receptor was isolated from a man aged 18-30 years in good health. The V and J genes are TRBV12-3 or TRBV12-4 and TRBJ2-3, with TRBD2 identical over 7 bases. Sequenced input: blood. This CDR3 is CASSSGGADTQYF. The CDR3, as DNA: TGTGCCAGCAGCTCGGGAGGCGCAGATACGCAGTATTTT.